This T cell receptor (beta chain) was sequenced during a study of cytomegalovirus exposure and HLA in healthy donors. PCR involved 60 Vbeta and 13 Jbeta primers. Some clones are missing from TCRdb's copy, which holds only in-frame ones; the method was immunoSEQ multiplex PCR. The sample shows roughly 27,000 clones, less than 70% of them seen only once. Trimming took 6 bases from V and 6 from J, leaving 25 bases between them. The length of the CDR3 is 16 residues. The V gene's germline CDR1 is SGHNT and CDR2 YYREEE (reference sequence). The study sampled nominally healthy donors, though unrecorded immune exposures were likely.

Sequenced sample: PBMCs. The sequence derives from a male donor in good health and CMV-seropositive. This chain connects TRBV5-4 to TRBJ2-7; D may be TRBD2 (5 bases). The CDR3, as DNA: TGTGCCAGCACCTCCTCTTTAGGAGGAAGGCGGTTCGAGCAGTACTTC. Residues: CASTSSLGGRRFEQYF.